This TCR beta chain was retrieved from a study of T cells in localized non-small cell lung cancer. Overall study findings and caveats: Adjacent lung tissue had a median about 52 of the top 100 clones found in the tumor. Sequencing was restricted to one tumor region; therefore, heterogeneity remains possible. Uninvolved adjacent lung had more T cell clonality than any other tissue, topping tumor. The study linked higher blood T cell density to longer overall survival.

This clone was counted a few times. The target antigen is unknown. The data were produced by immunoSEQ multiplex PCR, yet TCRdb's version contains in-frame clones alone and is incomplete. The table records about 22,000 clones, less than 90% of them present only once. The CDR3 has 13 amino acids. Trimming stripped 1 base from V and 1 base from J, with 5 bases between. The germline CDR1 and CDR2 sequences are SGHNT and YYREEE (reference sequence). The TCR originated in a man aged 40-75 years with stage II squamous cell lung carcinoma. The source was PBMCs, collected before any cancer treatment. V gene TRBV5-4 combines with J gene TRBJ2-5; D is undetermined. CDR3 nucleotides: TGTGCCAGCAGCTTGCTGTCCCAAGAGACCCAGTACTTC. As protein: CASSLLSQETQYF.